This TCR beta chain is from a study of T-cell reconstitution after alpha-beta-depleted transplantation in children. Library preparation (for TCRbeta) was performed with unique molecular identifiers. TCRdb reprocessed the PCR reads via MiXCR and lists one record per CDR3 protein. The top ten clones hold 60% to 85% of a sample with roughly 16,000 distinct CDR3 sequences, approximately 13% of them seen once. Overall study findings and caveats: Several hundred expanded graft clones reportedly supplied alpha-beta T cells about two months after transplant.

The germline gives CDR1 LGHDT, CDR2 YNNKEL (reference sequence). The CDR3 spans 15 residues. Trimming removed 7 bases at V and 3 bases at J, with 15 bases between. Note on this clonotype: The antigen remains unidentified.

The starting material was PBMCs, mostly from graft donor cells, obtained 180 days after TCRalphabeta/CD19-depleted stem cell transplant. The receptor was derived from a boy in the first two years of life who had a stem cell transplant for Wiskott-Aldrich syndrome, so the T cells may come from the graft donor. V gene TRBV3-1 combines with J gene TRBJ2-2; D not certain. CDR3 region: CASKFLGADTGELFF. The CDR3 DNA follows: TGTGCCAGCAAGTTTTTAGGTGCGGACACCGGGGAGCTGTTTTTT. Supplemented by reference TRBV3-1 and TRBJ2-2, the full variable domain reads DTAVSQTPKYLVTQMGNDKSIKCEQNLGHDTMYWYKQDSKKFLKIMFSYNNKELIINETVPNRFSPKSPDKAHLNLHINSLELGDSAVYFCASKFLGADTGELFFGEGSRLTVL.